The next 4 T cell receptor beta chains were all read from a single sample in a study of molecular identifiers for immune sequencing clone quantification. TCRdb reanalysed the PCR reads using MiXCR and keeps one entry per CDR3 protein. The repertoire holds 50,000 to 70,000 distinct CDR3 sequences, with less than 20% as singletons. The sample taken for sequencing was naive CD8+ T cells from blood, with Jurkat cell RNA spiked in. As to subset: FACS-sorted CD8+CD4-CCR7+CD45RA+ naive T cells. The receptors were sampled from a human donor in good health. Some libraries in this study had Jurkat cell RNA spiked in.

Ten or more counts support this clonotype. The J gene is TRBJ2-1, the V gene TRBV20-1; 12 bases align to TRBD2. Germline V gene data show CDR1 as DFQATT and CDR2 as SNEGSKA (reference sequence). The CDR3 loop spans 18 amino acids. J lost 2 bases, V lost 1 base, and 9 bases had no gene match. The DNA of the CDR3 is TGCAGTGCTAGAGGACCTAGCGGGAGGGATCGAACCTACAATGAGCAGTTCTTC. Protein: CSARGPSGRDRTYNEQFF.

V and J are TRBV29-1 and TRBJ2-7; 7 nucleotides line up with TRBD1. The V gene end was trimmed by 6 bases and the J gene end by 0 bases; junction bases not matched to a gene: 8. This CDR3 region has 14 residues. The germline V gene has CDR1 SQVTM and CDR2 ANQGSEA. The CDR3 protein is CSVAGTDNSYEQYF. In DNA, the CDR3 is TGCAGCGTAGCCGGGACAGATAACTCCTACGAGCAGTACTTC.

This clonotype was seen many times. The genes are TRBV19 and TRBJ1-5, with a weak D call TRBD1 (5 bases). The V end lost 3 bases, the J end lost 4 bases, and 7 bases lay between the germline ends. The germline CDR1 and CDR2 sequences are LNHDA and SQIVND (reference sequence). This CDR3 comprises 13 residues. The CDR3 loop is CASSMGGNQPQHF. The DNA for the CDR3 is TGTGCCAGTAGTATGGGGGGAAATCAGCCCCAGCATTTT.

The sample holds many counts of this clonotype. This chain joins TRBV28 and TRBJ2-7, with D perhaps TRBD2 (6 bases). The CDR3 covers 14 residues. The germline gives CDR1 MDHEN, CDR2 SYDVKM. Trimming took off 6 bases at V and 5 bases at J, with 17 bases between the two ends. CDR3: CASSPRGLFHEQYF. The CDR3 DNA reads TGTGCCAGCAGCCCAAGGGGACTGTTCCACGAGCAGTACTTC.